This TCR beta chain emerged from a study of beta chain features in type 1 diabetes. The V end lost 2 bases, the J end lost 3 bases, and 11 bases lay between the germline ends. Per germline, CDR1 MNHEY and CDR2 SMNVEV (reference sequence). The CDR3 loop spans 15 amino acids. The authors reverse transcribed all of the isolated RNA, so sequencing captured expressed TCRB transcripts. TCRdb's copy holds only in-frame clones and misses some; the assay was immunoSEQ multiplex PCR. Of 350,000 or so clones listed, roughly a fifth are singletons. Sequencing input: naive CD4+ T cells from blood. This sequence was found in a young woman in good health. V usage is TRBV27 and J usage is TRBJ2-4, with D tentatively TRBD2 (5 bases). CDR3 sequence reads: CASSLAKTIKNIQYF. CDR3 DNA sequence: TGTGCCAGCAGTTTAGCCAAGACTATCAAAAACATTCAGTACTTC.